The 19 T cell receptor beta chains reported below all come from one sample, sequenced in a study of shared clonotypes between healthy human individuals. Only CD45RO-negative cells positively selected for CCR7 counted as naive CD8 cells, so terminally differentiated effector memory CD45RA+ cells were excluded. Sequenced by immunoSEQ multiplex PCR; TCRdb stores in-frame clones only, minus some. The data show under 850,000 clones, almost 95% seen once. Sequenced material: naive CD8+ T cells sorted from blood. These receptors all stem from a man aged 30 to 39 in good health.

This chain joins TRBV6-6 and TRBJ2-1, with 11 bases identical to TRBD2. This CDR3 comprises 14 residues. Losses at the gene ends were 2 bases for V and 10 bases for J; bases not matched to a gene: 4. The germline V gene encodes CDR1 MNHNY and CDR2 SVGAGI (reference sequence). The chain's CDR3 is CASSYLAGGREQFF. The CDR3 DNA reads TGTGCCAGCAGTTACCTAGCGGGAGGTCGGGAGCAGTTCTTC.

J is TRBJ1-2 and V is TRBV4-1, with a tentative D call TRBD1 (5 bases). The CDR3 is made up of 15 amino acids. Trimming shortened V by 1 base and J by 0 bases, and 9 bases separated the two germline ends. The germline CDR1 and CDR2 sequences are MGHRA and YSYEKL. As DNA, the CDR3 is TGCGCCAGCAGCCAAGTCCAGGGACCTAACTATGGCTACACCTTC. It translates to CASSQVQGPNYGYTF.

The V gene is TRBV28, the J gene TRBJ1-1; D not resolved. The V end lost 2 bases, the J end lost 4 bases, and 8 bases lay between the germline ends. CDR1 is MDHEN and CDR2 is SYDVKM in the germline V gene. There are 13 residues in the CDR3. As DNA, the CDR3 is TGTGCCAGCAGTTTACAGTGGGCCACTGAAGCTTTCTTT. This codes for CASSLQWATEAFF.

V is TRBV7-9 and J is TRBJ1-4; D uncertain. This CDR3 contains 16 residues. V dropped 1 base and J dropped 0 bases, with 9 bases sitting between them. Germline V gives CDR1 SEHNR, CDR2 FQNEAQ (reference sequence). The CDR3 protein is CASSLVSEPTNEKLFF. The CDR3 DNA reads TGTGCCAGCAGCTTAGTGTCAGAACCAACTAATGAAAAACTGTTTTTT. Full variable domain (rest looked up from reference TRBV7-9 and TRBJ1-4): DTGVSQNPRHKITKRGQNVTFRCDPISEHNRLYWYRQTLGQGPEFLTYFQNEAQLEKSRLLSDRFSAERPKGSFSTLEIQRTEQGDSAMYLCASSLVSEPTNEKLFFGSGTQLSVL.

The chain couples TRBV6-6 to TRBJ2-1; 7 bases agree with TRBD1. The CDR3 contains 14 residues. The germline V gene encodes CDR1 MNHNY and CDR2 SVGAGI (reference sequence). The trim removed 5 bases at V and 5 bases at J, leaving 6 bases unmatched. The CDR3 reads CASSRGQVNNEQFF. In nucleotides, the CDR3 is TGTGCCAGCAGTAGAGGACAGGTCAACAATGAGCAGTTCTTC.

This clone was seen once. The chain joins TRBV11-3 to TRBJ2-1; D not resolved. CDR3 length equals 12 residues. V lost 6 bases and J lost 8, with 11 bases in between. From germline, CDR1 is SGHNT and CDR2 YENEEA. Here the CDR3 reads CASSNRVDEQFF. In DNA form, the CDR3 reads TGTGCCAGCAGTAATAGGGTGGATGAGCAGTTCTTC.

J is TRBJ2-7 and V is TRBV7-2; the match to TRBD2 covers 12 bases. The CDR3 runs to 16 residues. CDR1 is SGHTA, CDR2 FQGNSA, per germline. V shed 2 bases and J 2 bases; nucleotides not matched to a gene: 4. Here the CDR3 reads CASSLFGLAGTYEQYF. In DNA form, the CDR3 reads TGTGCCAGCAGCTTATTTGGACTAGCGGGAACCTACGAGCAGTACTTC.

This clone was counted a single time. The chain has TRBV7-2 and TRBJ2-7; TRBD1 matches at 8 bases. V shed 8 bases, J shed 1 base, and the junction held 13 bases outside the gene matches. The CDR3 is 16 residues long. The germline V gene has CDR1 SGHTA and CDR2 FQGNSA. The chain's CDR3 is CASGPALGTGSYEQYF. DNA for the CDR3: TGTGCCAGCGGGCCAGCCCTCGGGACAGGTTCCTACGAGCAGTACTTC.

J is TRBJ1-5 and V is TRBV6-5; D is perhaps TRBD1 (5 bases). Trimming cost V 6 bases and J 3 bases, with 15 bases left between them. Germline V gene lookup returns CDR1 MNHEY and CDR2 SVGAGI. The CDR3 has 15 residues. CDR3 in amino acids: CASSYGLGPNQPQHF. The CDR3 DNA reads as TGTGCCAGCAGCTACGGACTGGGGCCCAATCAGCCCCAGCATTTT.

The chain has TRBV9 and TRBJ2-2; D is uncertain. Germline loops: CDR1 SGDLS, CDR2 YYNGEE. The ends were cut back, 3 bases at V and 5 bases at J, with 5 bases in the middle. CDR3 size: 12 residues. The CDR3 is CASSGITGELFF. CDR3 sequence (DNA): TGTGCCAGCAGCGGGATTACCGGGGAGCTGTTTTTT. Full variable domain (missing parts from reference TRBV9 and TRBJ2-2): DSGVTQTPKHLITATGQRVTLRCSPRSGDLSVYWYQQSLDQGLQFLIQYYNGEERAKGNILERFSAQQFPDLHSELNLSSLELGDSALYFCASSGITGELFFGEGSRLTVL.

The V and J genes are TRBV5-4 and TRBJ2-7, with D possibly being TRBD2 (5 bases). CDR1 is SGHNT and CDR2 is YYREEE in the germline V gene (reference sequence). The ends were cut back, 2 bases at V and 2 bases at J, with 11 bases in the middle. CDR3 length equals 14 residues. The CDR3 reads CASSLSVGAYEQYF. The CDR3 DNA sequence: TGTGCCAGCAGCTTATCAGTCGGGGCCTACGAGCAGTACTTC.

CDR3 bases: TGTGCCAGCAGCCACAATGGACTAGCGGGATTCTACGAGCAGTACTTC. Translating gives CASSHNGLAGFYEQYF. The chain uses TRBV28 and TRBJ2-7; TRBD2 agrees at 12 bases. CDR1 and CDR2 (germline): MDHEN, SYDVKM. CDR3 length equals 16 residues. With 6 bases clipped from V and 3 bases from J, the junction kept 9 bases outside the gene matches.

The rearrangement uses TRBV7-9 and TRBJ2-7, with D maybe TRBD2 (5 bases). CDR1 is SEHNR, CDR2 FQNEAQ, per germline (reference sequence). V shed 10 bases and J shed 4 bases, with 17 bases lying between them. This CDR3 contains 13 residues. In DNA form, the CDR3 reads TGTGCCATCACTTCCTCGGGGAAGTACGAGCAGTACTTC. Protein: CAITSSGKYEQYF. The full variable domain, rest sourced from reference TRBV7-9 and TRBJ2-7, is DTGVSQNPRHKITKRGQNVTFRCDPISEHNRLYWYRQTLGQGPEFLTYFQNEAQLEKSRLLSDRFSAERPKGSFSTLEIQRTEQGDSAMYLCAITSSGKYEQYFGPGTRLTVT.

The chain uses TRBV4-1 and TRBJ2-1, with 7 bases that match TRBD2. This CDR3 region has 14 residues. J gave up 4 bases and V 3 bases, and 3 bases lay outside the gene matches. CDR1 and CDR2 (germline): MGHRA, YSYEKL. The CDR3 protein is CASSHGGSYNEQFF. The DNA of the CDR3 is TGCGCCAGCAGCCACGGCGGGAGTTACAATGAGCAGTTCTTC.

The chain links TRBV9 to TRBJ1-4; the D gene is possibly TRBD1 (5 bases). The CDR3 sequence is 15 residues long. V lost 5 bases and J lost 5, with 16 bases in between. Looked up from germline, CDR1 is SGDLS and CDR2 is YYNGEE. The CDR3 DNA sequence: TGTGCCAGCAGGAAAGGGACGGCGCCGAATGAAAAACTGTTTTTT. Translating gives CASRKGTAPNEKLFF.

V is TRBV30 and J is TRBJ2-7; D not certain. This CDR3 has 12 residues. The germline CDR1 and CDR2 sequences are GTSNPN and SVGIG (reference sequence). The V end lost 1 base, the J end lost 1 base, and 5 bases lay between the germline ends. CDR3 in amino acids: CAWSGQSYEQYF. The CDR3 DNA is TGTGCCTGGAGTGGGCAGTCCTACGAGCAGTACTTC. The variable domain in full, with the rest retrieved from reference TRBV30 and TRBJ2-7, is SQTIHQWPATLVQPVGSPLSLECTVEGTSNPNLYWYRQAAGRGLQLLFYSVGIGQISSEVPQNLSASRPQDRQFILSSKKLLLSDSGFYLCAWSGQSYEQYFGPGTRLTVT.

V usage is TRBV7-8 and J usage is TRBJ1-4; D is possibly TRBD1 (5 bases). The CDR3 sequence is 16 residues long. Germline V gene lookup returns CDR1 SGHVS and CDR2 FQNEAQ. Trimming left V 4 bases short and J 3 bases short, with 15 bases between. CDR3 in amino acids: CASSSVQGTPNEKLFF. CDR3 DNA: TGTGCCAGCAGCTCCGTGCAGGGTACTCCTAATGAAAAACTGTTTTTT.

This chain uses TRBV4-3 with TRBJ2-1; 8 bases agree with TRBD2. Germline values: CDR1 LGHNA, CDR2 YSLEER. V lost 0 bases to trimming and J lost 8 bases; unmatched junction nucleotides: 18. The CDR3 is 19 residues long. The CDR3: CASSQDSAVLAGGLDEQFF. In DNA form, the CDR3 reads TGCGCCAGCAGCCAAGATTCGGCCGTTTTGGCGGGAGGCCTTGATGAGCAGTTCTTC.

This rearrangement joins TRBV4-1 to TRBJ1-5; D is ambiguous. CDR3 size: 15 residues. Looked up from germline, CDR1 is MGHRA and CDR2 is YSYEKL. V was clipped by 1 base and J by 7 bases, with 14 bases between them. The CDR3 nucleotides read TGCGCCAGCAGCCAAGGTACGGTGGTCGGGCAGCCCCAGCATTTT. Amino acid sequence: CASSQGTVVGQPQHF.